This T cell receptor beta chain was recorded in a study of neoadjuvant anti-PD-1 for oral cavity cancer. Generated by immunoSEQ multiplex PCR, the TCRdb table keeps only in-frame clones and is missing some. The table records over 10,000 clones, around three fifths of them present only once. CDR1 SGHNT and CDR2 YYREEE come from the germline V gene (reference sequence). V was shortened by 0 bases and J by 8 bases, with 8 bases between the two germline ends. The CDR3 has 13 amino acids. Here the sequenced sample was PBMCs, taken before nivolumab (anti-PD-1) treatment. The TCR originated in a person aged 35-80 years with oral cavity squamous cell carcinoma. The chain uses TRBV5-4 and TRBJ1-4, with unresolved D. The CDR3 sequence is CASSLVNGEKLFF. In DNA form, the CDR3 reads TGTGCCAGCAGCTTGGTTAACGGGGAAAAACTGTTTTTT. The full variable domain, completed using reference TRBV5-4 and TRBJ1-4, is ETGVTQSPTHLIKTRGQQVTLRCSSQSGHNTVSWYQQALGQGPQFIFQYYREEENGRGNFPPRFSGLQFPNYSSELNVNALELDDSALYLCASSLVNGEKLFFGSGTQLSVL.